Listed below are T cell receptor beta chains from one sample, sequenced in a study of cytomegalovirus exposure and HLA in healthy donors. The protocol was immunoSEQ multiplex PCR, while the TCRdb copy is restricted to in-frame clones and leaves out a portion. The top ten clones hold 4.3% of a sample with 130,000 or so clones, around 74% of them seen once. Sequencing was done on a sample of PBMCs. The origin of the receptors is a man younger than 30 in good health and CMV-seropositive. The CDR3 runs from the conserved cysteine through the conserved F or W. The D gene is left open where the match is weak. Clone size is given for some rows only: seen once, a few or many times, or a class if the clone is expanded.

TRBV6-1,.,.,TRBJ1-1,TGTGCCAGCAGTGAGCGAGAGAACACTGAAGCTTTCTTT,CASSERENTEAFF
TRBV5-1,TRBD2,.,TRBJ2-5,TGCGCCAGCAGCCCTTGGGGACTAGCGGGGGGGTCAGAGGAGACCCAGTACTTC,CASSPWGLAGGSEETQYF
TRBV6-5,TRBD2,.,TRBJ2-5,TGTGCCAGCAGTCTGACTAGCGGACAGACCCAGTACTTC,CASSLTSGQTQYF
TRBV7-2,TRBD2,.,TRBJ2-1,TGTGCCAGCAGCTTATTCGGAGGGACTAGCTCCTACAATGAGCAGTTCTTC,CASSLFGGTSSYNEQFF
TRBV19,.,.,TRBJ1-3,TGTGCCAGTAGTATTGGTACGGGTGGAAACACCATATATTTT,CASSIGTGGNTIYF
TRBV6-5,.,.,TRBJ1-4,TGTGCCAGCAGTTACTTTCGCGGGAGAACTAATGAAAAACTGTTTTTT,CASSYFRGRTNEKLFF
TRBV27,TRBD1,once,TRBJ2-5,TGTGCCAGCAGTTTCGGGACAGGGCTGAAGACCCAGTACTTC,CASSFGTGLKTQYF
TRBV5-6,.,.,TRBJ2-1,TGTGCCAGCAGCTTTGGGGGGAGATCGTACAATGAGCAGTTCTTC,CASSFGGRSYNEQFF
TRBV7-3,TRBD2,.,TRBJ2-2,TGTGCCAGCAGCTTAGGCGGGAGCGTTTCTGGGGAGCTGTTTTTT,CASSLGGSVSGELFF
TRBV7-9,.,.,TRBJ2-3,TGTGCCAGCAGCTCAAGGGACCAGGGGAGCACAGATACGCAGTATTTT,CASSSRDQGSTDTQYF
TRBV4-3,TRBD2,.,TRBJ2-3,TGCGCCAGCAGCCAAGGGACTAGCGGGGGCCCAGATACGCAGTATTTT,CASSQGTSGGPDTQYF
TRBV19,TRBD1,.,TRBJ1-3,TGTGCCAGTAGTCCGTGGACAGGGGGAAACTCTGGAAACACCATATATTTT,CASSPWTGGNSGNTIYF
TRBV19,TRBD1,.,TRBJ2-2,TGTGCCAGTAGTAACCTCGACAGGGGGCGAAGTCACACCGGGGAGCTGTTTTTT,CASSNLDRGRSHTGELFF
TRBV7-2,TRBD1,.,TRBJ2-7,TGTGCCAGCAGCTCTCCGGACAGGGCATGGAACGAGCAGTACTTC,CASSSPDRAWNEQYF
TRBV7-2,.,.,TRBJ2-5,TGTGCCAGCAGCTACGAAAGAGGGTCAGAGTACTTC,CASSYERGSEYF
TRBV28,.,.,TRBJ2-7,TGTGCCTCAACAGGGTTATCCTACGAGCAGTACTTC,CASTGLSYEQYF
TRBV23-1,.,few,TRBJ1-1,TGCGCTCGCTTTGGGGGCAGGAAGACCACTGAAGCTTTCTTT,CARFGGRKTTEAFF
TRBV5-4,.,.,TRBJ2-2,TGTGCCAGCAGCTTAGAGGTGAACACCGGGGAGCTGTTTTTT,CASSLEVNTGELFF
TRBV7-2,.,.,TRBJ1-2,TGTGCCAGCAGCTTCCAGGGGCTAACTAACTATGGCTACACCTTC,CASSFQGLTNYGYTF
TRBV27,TRBD1,few,TRBJ2-7,TGTGCCAGCAGTTCTCATAGGACAGGGCTATACGAGCAGTACTTC,CASSSHRTGLYEQYF
TRBV15,TRBD1,once,TRBJ2-7,TGTGCCACCAGCAGAAACAGGGGGCCGGCCTACGAGCAGTACTTC,CATSRNRGPAYEQYF
TRBV5-1,.,.,TRBJ2-5,TGCGCCAGCAGCTCCCAGGGCAAGTACCAAGAGACCCAGTACTTC,CASSSQGKYQETQYF
TRBV27,.,.,TRBJ2-3,TGTGCCAGCAGTTTATCGAGGGTCTTATACTTATTTTGCACAGATACGCAGTATTTT,CASSLSRVLYLFCTDTQYF
TRBV9,TRBD1,.,TRBJ1-4,TGTGCCAGCAGCCTTAGACAGGGGACCACAACTAATGAAAAACTGTTTTTT,CASSLRQGTTTNEKLFF
TRBV7-2,.,.,TRBJ2-1,TGTGCCAGCAGCTTAGAGGGGTCCTCCTACAATGAGCAGTTCTTC,CASSLEGSSYNEQFF
TRBV7-9,.,.,TRBJ2-5,TGTGCCAGCAGCCCAGGGGTAGAGACCCAGTACTTC,CASSPGVETQYF
TRBV4-2,TRBD2,few,TRBJ2-2,TGTGCCAGCAGCCAAGGGACTAGGTGGCCGAACACCGGGGAGCTGTTTTTT,CASSQGTRWPNTGELFF
TRBV27,.,few,TRBJ1-5,TGTGCCAGCAGTAACGACAGGCGGGTTCAGCCCCAGCATTTT,CASSNDRRVQPQHF
TRBV27,.,.,TRBJ2-1,TGTGCCAGCAGTCTAGCCTCCTACAATGAGCAGTTCTTC,CASSLASYNEQFF
TRBV19,.,.,TRBJ1-2,TGTGCCAGTAGTATACTAGGGAGGGGCTACACCTTC,CASSILGRGYTF
TRBV4-2,TRBD1,.,TRBJ2-7,TGTGCCAGCAGCCAAGGTTCACAGGGGAGCTCCTACGAGCAGTACTTC,CASSQGSQGSSYEQYF
TRBV7-2,TRBD2,.,TRBJ2-1,TGTGCCAGCAGCTTATGGAAGGGACTAGCGGGTCGTGAGCAGTTCTTC,CASSLWKGLAGREQFF
TRBV6-1,TRBD1,.,TRBJ2-7,TGTGCCAGCACCCCCACAGGGGCGCCCTACGAGCAGTACTTC,CASTPTGAPYEQYF
TRBV7-2,.,.,TRBJ1-1,TGTGCCAGCAGCTTAGAGGCGGGCAGGGGTGGTACTGAAGCTTTCTTT,CASSLEAGRGGTEAFF
TRBV5-6,TRBD2,once,TRBJ2-5,TGTGCCAGCAGCTTGAGGAGACTAGCGGGGGGTCGGGGGGAGACCCAGTACTTC,CASSLRRLAGGRGETQYF
TRBV2,.,once,TRBJ1-2,TGTGCCAGCAGTGAAGAGGGCAGGGTTTATGGCTACACCTTC,CASSEEGRVYGYTF
TRBV11-3,TRBD2,.,TRBJ2-5,TGTGCCAGCAGTTCCGCGGGGGGACAAGAGACCCAGTACTTC,CASSSAGGQETQYF
TRBV5-5,.,.,TRBJ2-7,TGTGCCAGCAGCTTGCAGGGGCTGTACGGGGACGAGCAGTACTTC,CASSLQGLYGDEQYF
TRBV27,TRBD1,.,TRBJ1-2,TGTGCCAGCAGTTTAGGGGACAGAAACTATGGCTACACCTTC,CASSLGDRNYGYTF
TRBV28,.,.,TRBJ1-1,TGTGCCAGCAGTTTACGGGTCGACGCTGAAGCTTTCTTT,CASSLRVDAEAFF
TRBV5-1,TRBD1,.,TRBJ2-2,TGCGCCAGCAGCCCACAGGGGGGAGTCACCGGGGAGCTGTTTTTT,CASSPQGGVTGELFF
TRBV7-9,.,few,TRBJ1-2,TGTTCCAGCAGCCCCGAGTGGGCCCTTGGCTACACCTTC,CSSSPEWALGYTF
TRBV6-5,TRBD2,.,TRBJ2-1,TGTGCCAGCAGGAGCGGGGGGGACAGAAGGGCGCAGTTCTTC,CASRSGGDRRAQFF
TRBV29-1,.,.,TRBJ2-1,TGCAGCGCCAGGGGAGCAGATGAGCAGTTCTTC,CSARGADEQFF
TRBV19,.,.,TRBJ1-4,TGTGCCAGTAGTAAGGGCAGACTAAATGAAAAACTGTTTTTT,CASSKGRLNEKLFF
TRBV6-5,.,.,TRBJ2-7,TGTGCCAGCAGTTACTCCGGACAGCTCGACGAGCAGTACTTC,CASSYSGQLDEQYF
TRBV6-1,.,.,TRBJ2-1,TGTGCCAGCAGTGAATCCCTCAATGAGCAGTTCTTC,CASSESLNEQFF
TRBV10-3,.,.,TRBJ2-7,TGTGCCATCAGTGCTAGCGCCGCCTCCTACGAGCAGTACTTC,CAISASAASYEQYF
TRBV5-1,TRBD1,.,TRBJ1-6,TGCGCCAGCAGCTTGGTGCCAGGGACAGGTTCACCCCTCCACTTT,CASSLVPGTGSPLHF
TRBV21-1,.,.,TRBJ1-2,TGTGCCAACGACGGGGGTACTCATGGCTACACCTTC,CANDGGTHGYTF
TRBV9,.,.,TRBJ2-7,TGTGCCAGCAGCGTTTCAGCAGGGGTCGCCTCCTACGAGCAGTACTTC,CASSVSAGVASYEQYF
TRBV9,TRBD2,.,TRBJ2-2,TGTGCCAGCAGACAAGGACTAGCGGGAGGGGCCGGGGAGCTGTTTTTT,CASRQGLAGGAGELFF
TRBV18,TRBD2,.,TRBJ2-5,TGTGCCAGCTCACCCGGCGGGAGAAGGAGGCCACAAGAGACCCAGTACTTC,CASSPGGRRRPQETQYF
TRBV7-9,.,.,TRBJ2-5,TGTGCCAGCAGCTTATCTACGTACCAAGAGACCCAGTACTTC,CASSLSTYQETQYF
TRBV5-4,TRBD2,few,TRBJ2-1,TGTGCCAGCAGCTTTCGACTAGCGGGAGGGTCCTACAATGAGCAGTTCTTC,CASSFRLAGGSYNEQFF